This note documents a single TCR beta chain sequence. These data come from a study of cytomegalovirus exposure and HLA in healthy donors. Trimming removed 5 bases at V and 5 bases at J, with 21 bases between. Germline values: CDR1 SGHVS, CDR2 FNYEAQ. The CDR3 is made up of 16 amino acids. PCR was performed using 60 Vbeta and 13 Jbeta primers. Using immunoSEQ multiplex PCR, the repertoire was profiled, and TCRdb retains in-frame clones only, with some absent. Of approximately 150,000 clones in the sample, approximately 76% are singletons; the top ten hold about 5%. The chain carries TRBV7-6 and TRBJ2-5; tentative D call: TRBD2 (6 bases). The sequence came from a woman aged 18-30 years in good health and CMV-seropositive. Sequencing input: PBMCs. The CDR3 DNA reads TGTGCCAGCAGCCCTACCCAGGTGGGGGGTGCGGAGACCCAGTACTTC. This encodes CASSPTQVGGAETQYF.